This TCR beta chain derives from a study of T cells after yellow fever vaccination. The wider study: SMART-Seq v4 Ultra Low Input handled preparation of low-cell-number fractions.

Germline trimming cut 0 bases from V and 5 bases from J; bases unmatched to any gene: 4. Germline V gives CDR1 LGHNA, CDR2 YNFKEQ. The CDR3 is 15 residues long. As concerns this clonotype: Its specificity is unknown.

Study outcomes and limitations: Although most clonotypes did not, a small share appeared in both CD4 and CD8 compartments.

MiXCR, applied by TCRdb to the 5' RACE reads, yields one record per CDR3 protein. The sample consists of about 260,000 distinct CDR3 sequences, about 3.7% of them appearing once. The receptor was derived from a man younger than 35 who received the YFV17D yellow fever vaccine. The genes are TRBV4-2 and TRBJ2-5; TRBD2 matches at 9 bases. The source was PBMCs, collected 15 days after the yellow fever booster vaccination. The CDR3 nucleotides are TGTGCCAGCAGCCAAGAGCCTAGCGGGGATGAGACCCAGTACTTC. This translates into CASSQEPSGDETQYF.